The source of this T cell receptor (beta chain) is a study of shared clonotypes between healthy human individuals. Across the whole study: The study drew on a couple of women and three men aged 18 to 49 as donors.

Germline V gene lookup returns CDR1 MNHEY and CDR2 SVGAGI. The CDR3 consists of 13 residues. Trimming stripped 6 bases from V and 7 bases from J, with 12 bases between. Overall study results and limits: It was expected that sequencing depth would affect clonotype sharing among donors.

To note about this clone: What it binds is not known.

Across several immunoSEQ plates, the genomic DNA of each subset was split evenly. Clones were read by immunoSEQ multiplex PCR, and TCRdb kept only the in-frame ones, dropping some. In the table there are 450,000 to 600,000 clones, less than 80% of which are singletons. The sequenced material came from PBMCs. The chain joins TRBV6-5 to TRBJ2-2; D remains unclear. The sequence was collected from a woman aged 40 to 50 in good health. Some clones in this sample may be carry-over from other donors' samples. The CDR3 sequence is CASRPGMVGELFF. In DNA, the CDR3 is TGTGCCAGCAGGCCCGGAATGGTCGGGGAGCTGTTTTTT.